This is a list of T cell receptor beta chains from one sample in a study of blood T cell repertoires in COVID-19. TCRdb keeps only in-frame clones here, not all; method: immunoSEQ multiplex PCR. Of roughly 360,000 clones in the sample, roughly 90% were seen once. The sequenced sample consisted of PBMCs or T cells enriched from blood (not recorded which). Receptors originate from a woman aged 30 to 39 with acute COVID-19. The CDR3 runs from the conserved cysteine through the conserved F or W. D genes are given only for firm matches.

J: TRBJ2-3
V: TRBV6-2/TRBV6-3
D: TRBD2
CDR3: CASSYSRHSGGSTDTQYF
DNA: TGTGCCAGCAGTTACTCGCGACATAGCGGGGGGTCGACAGATACGCAGTATTTT

J: TRBJ1-2
V: TRBV7-9
D: TRBD1
CDR3: CASSPGQAWGGYTF
DNA: TGTGCCAGCAGCCCCGGACAGGCCTGGGGTGGCTACACCTTC

J: TRBJ2-3
V: TRBV9
D: NA
CDR3: CASSQGAGPSTDTQYF
DNA: TGTGCCAGCAGCCAAGGTGCAGGGCCTTCCACAGATACGCAGTATTTT

J: TRBJ1-2
V: TRBV6-5
D: NA
CDR3: CASSYRSAELYGYTF
DNA: TGTGCCAGCAGTTACCGATCCGCCGAGCTGTATGGCTACACCTTC

J: TRBJ2-3
V: TRBV14
D: TRBD1
CDR3: CASSPLDRVSTDTQYF
DNA: TGTGCCAGCAGCCCCTTGGACAGGGTCAGCACAGATACGCAGTATTTT

J: TRBJ2-2
V: TRBV11-3
D: TRBD1
CDR3: CASSLAHRTGRTGELFF
DNA: TGTGCCAGCAGCTTAGCTCACCGGACAGGGAGGACCGGGGAGCTGTTTTTT

J: TRBJ2-1
V: TRBV7-7
D: TRBD2
CDR3: CASSLSTPGLANNEQFF
DNA: TGTGCCAGCAGCTTATCTACCCCGGGACTAGCAAACAATGAGCAGTTCTTC

J: TRBJ1-6
V: TRBV6-5
D: NA
CDR3: CASTQVIPNSPLHF
DNA: TGTGCCAGCACCCAGGTGATCCCTAATTCACCCCTCCACTTT

J: TRBJ1-2
V: TRBV6-6
D: NA
CDR3: CASSYSRDGYTF
DNA: TGTGCCAGCAGTTACTCGAGGGATGGCTACACCTTC

J: TRBJ2-1
V: TRBV10-1
D: NA
CDR3: CASSRGSNNEQFF
DNA: TGCGCCAGCAGCAGGGGCTCCAACAATGAGCAGTTCTTC

J: TRBJ1-1
V: TRBV27
D: NA
CDR3: CASSSQGRPTEAFF
DNA: TGTGCCAGCAGTTCGCAGGGTAGGCCCACTGAAGCTTTCTTT

J: TRBJ1-2
V: TRBV5-1
D: NA
CDR3: CASSLEGDKFSGYTF
DNA: TGCGCCAGCAGCTTGGAGGGGGACAAGTTTAGTGGCTACACCTTC

J: TRBJ1-1
V: TRBV2
D: TRBD1
CDR3: CASRKDRADTEAFF
DNA: TGTGCCAGCAGGAAGGACAGGGCGGACACTGAAGCTTTCTTT

J: TRBJ1-5
V: TRBV2
D: TRBD1
CDR3: CASSPGQDTQHF
DNA: TGTGCCAGCAGCCCCGGACAGGATACACAGCATTTT

J: TRBJ2-1
V: TRBV9
D: NA
CDR3: CASSVVNRANEQFF
DNA: TGTGCCAGCAGCGTAGTAAACAGGGCCAATGAGCAGTTCTTC